This T cell receptor beta chain was observed in a study of technical replicates of blood from several donors. TCRdb keeps only in-frame clones here, not all; method: immunoSEQ multiplex PCR. The sample consists of about 81,000 clones, approximately 96% of them appearing once. Germline-derived CDR1 and CDR2 are SQVTM and ANQGSEA. V gave up 6 bases and J gave up 5 bases; unmatched junction bases: 13. The CDR3 runs to 15 residues. The V call is TRBV29-1, the J call TRBJ2-7; TRBD2 matches 10 bases. The sequenced sample was T cells isolated from PBMCs. The receptor was derived from a human donor in good health. CDR3 amino acids: CSVRTSGNYPHEQYF. CDR3 sequence (DNA): TGCAGCGTACGGACTAGCGGCAACTATCCCCACGAGCAGTACTTC.